What follows is one T cell receptor (beta chain) and its context. Its specificity is not known. At the time of sampling, donors were nominally healthy, though unrecorded immune exposures were likely. Primers for the PCR totalled 60 Vbeta and 13 Jbeta. Sequenced by immunoSEQ multiplex PCR; TCRdb stores in-frame clones only, minus some. This repertoire includes around 210,000 clones. The source of the sample is a study of cytomegalovirus exposure and HLA in healthy donors. Study-level findings and limits: Researchers reportedly found TCR beta sequences accurately predicted most subjects' HLA-A and HLA-B alleles.

Germline V lookup: CDR1 MNHNS, CDR2 SASEGT. V trimming: 9 bases; J trimming: 4 bases; junction bases outside the gene matches: 8. This CDR3 spans 13 amino acids. Sequencing was carried out using PBMCs. The rearrangement uses TRBV6-1 and TRBJ2-7; 8 bases are shared with TRBD2. The clonotype was recovered from a girl aged 2-10 years in good health and CMV-seropositive. CDR3 sequence: CASKERELYEQYF. The CDR3 DNA sequence: TGTGCCAGTAAAGAGCGGGAGTTGTACGAGCAGTACTTC.